The rows below give T cell receptor beta chains drawn from one sample of a study of T cell responses to AZD1222 COVID-19 vaccine. Clones were read by immunoSEQ multiplex PCR, and TCRdb kept only the in-frame ones, dropping some. The data contain about 120,000 clones, about 92% of them singletons. Specimen: peripheral blood, collected on day 0 of AZD1222 vaccination. The receptors stem from an adult in good health. Each CDR3 is given with its conserved first and last residue. The D gene is left open where the match is weak. Expanded clones get a size class; other rows say once, few or many, or leave the size out.

CDR3 protein,CDR3 DNA,J gene,clone size,V gene,D gene
CASRGDRVLPVNEKLFF,TGTGCCAGCAGGGGAGACAGGGTTCTACCTGTTAATGAAAAACTGTTTTTT,TRBJ1-4,NA,TRBV9,TRBD1
CASRVVLVSSEAFF,TGTGCCAGCAGGGTCGTTCTGGTAAGCTCTGAAGCTTTCTTT,TRBJ1-1,NA,TRBV27,NA
CASSLDTQYF,TGTGCCAGCAGTTTAGATACGCAGTATTTT,TRBJ2-3,NA,TRBV12-3/TRBV12-4,NA
CASSQDLDRRNGYTF,TGCGCCAGCAGCCAAGATCTCGACCGGCGTAATGGCTACACCTTC,TRBJ1-2,NA,TRBV4-3,NA
CASSYFRDYEQYF,TGTGCCAGCAGTTACTTCAGGGACTACGAGCAGTACTTC,TRBJ2-7,NA,TRBV6-5,NA
CASSLFTDQADTQYF,TGTGCCAGCAGCTTATTCACAGATCAAGCCGATACGCAGTATTTT,TRBJ2-3,NA,TRBV7-2,NA
CASNSQGSAQPQHF,TGTGCCAGCAACTCCCAGGGGTCGGCACAGCCCCAGCATTTT,TRBJ1-5,NA,TRBV6-5,NA
CANGWGGNQPQHF,TGTGCCAACGGCTGGGGGGGCAATCAGCCCCAGCATTTT,TRBJ1-5,NA,TRBV24-1,NA
CASSVGQGSWYEQYF,TGTGCCAGCAGCGTAGGGCAGGGTTCGTGGTACGAGCAGTACTTC,TRBJ2-7,NA,TRBV9,NA
CASSLVGYSNQPQHF,TGTGCCAGCAGCTTGGTCGGTTATAGCAATCAGCCCCAGCATTTT,TRBJ1-5,NA,TRBV5-5,NA
CASSDADSSYNEQFF,TGTGCCAGCAGCGACGCCGACAGCTCCTACAATGAGCAGTTCTTC,TRBJ2-1,few,TRBV27,NA
CASPAGGRSGETQYF,TGTGCCAGCCCGGCCGGGGGACGGTCCGGGGAGACCCAGTACTTC,TRBJ2-5,NA,TRBV11-3,NA
CASPPPSGEDKNKGIYEQYF,TGTGCCAGCCCCCCCCCGTCCGGAGAAGATAAAAATAAGGGAATATACGAGCAGTACTTC,TRBJ2-7,NA,TRBV21-1,NA
CASSSQETQYF,TGTGCCAGCAGTTCTCAAGAGACCCAGTACTTC,TRBJ2-5,NA,TRBV27,NA
CTSSSTSGRASSYNEQFF,TGCACCAGCAGCTCGACTAGCGGGAGGGCCAGCTCCTACAATGAGCAGTTCTTC,TRBJ2-1,NA,TRBV1,NA
CASSRDSWDYGYTF,TGTGCCAGCAGCCGGGACAGTTGGGACTATGGCTACACCTTC,TRBJ1-2,NA,TRBV7-6,TRBD1
CASSWGPYTTNEKLFF,TGTGCCAGCAGCTGGGGGCCATATACAACTAATGAAAAACTGTTTTTT,TRBJ1-4,NA,TRBV7-2,NA
CASSLDGVSGNTIYF,TGCGCCAGCAGCCTAGACGGAGTCTCTGGAAACACCATATATTTT,TRBJ1-3,NA,TRBV5-1,NA
CASSPLSVGGRSGNTIYF,TGTGCCAGCTCACCCCTATCAGTAGGAGGGCGCTCTGGAAACACCATATATTTT,TRBJ1-3,NA,TRBV18,NA
CASSGEPNGYTF,TGTGCCAGTAGTGGCGAGCCCAATGGCTACACCTTC,TRBJ1-2,NA,TRBV19,NA
CASSQEEGSGANVLTF,TGCGCCAGCAGCCAAGAGGAGGGGTCTGGGGCCAACGTCCTGACTTTC,TRBJ2-6,NA,TRBV4-3,NA
CATSPPPGHFNEKLFF,TGTGCCACCAGCCCGCCGCCGGGACACTTCAATGAAAAACTGTTTTTT,TRBJ1-4,NA,TRBV15,NA
CASSPDADTQYF,TGTGCCAGCAGTCCGGACGCAGATACGCAGTATTTT,TRBJ2-3,NA,TRBV2,NA
CASSLNPAGALAYEQFF,TGTGCCAGCAGCTTAAACCCAGCGGGGGCCCTCGCCTATGAGCAGTTCTTC,TRBJ2-1,NA,TRBV11-2,TRBD2
CATSRGDAAPQHF,TGTGCCACCAGTCGCGGGGATGCGGCGCCCCAGCATTTT,TRBJ1-5,NA,TRBV24-1,NA
CAWSQEGGTEAFF,TGTGCCTGGAGTCAAGAGGGGGGCACTGAAGCTTTCTTT,TRBJ1-1,NA,TRBV30,NA
CASSAQPTGLNQPQHF,TGTGCCAGCAGCGCTCAACCGACAGGTCTAAATCAGCCCCAGCATTTT,TRBJ1-5,NA,TRBV7-2,NA
CASSRRQGPYGYTF,TGTGCCAGCAGCCGTCGACAGGGGCCGTATGGCTACACCTTC,TRBJ1-2,few,TRBV3-1/TRBV3-2,TRBD1
CASSLDRETTEAFF,TGTGCCAGCAGCTTAGATAGGGAAACCACTGAAGCTTTCTTT,TRBJ1-1,once,TRBV7-9,NA
CASSLFRPGLNEKLFF,TGTGCCAGCAGCTTATTTCGCCCGGGGCTGAATGAAAAACTGTTTTTT,TRBJ1-4,NA,TRBV7-9,NA
CASSGVNQPQHF,TGTGCCAGTAGTGGAGTAAATCAGCCCCAGCATTTT,TRBJ1-5,NA,TRBV19,NA
CASSLSSRQFF,TGTGCCAGCAGTTTGAGTTCCCGGCAGTTCTTC,TRBJ2-1,NA,TRBV12-3/TRBV12-4,NA
CASSQTGGVRNTEAFF,TGTGCCAGCAGCCAGACAGGGGGCGTACGGAACACTGAAGCTTTCTTT,TRBJ1-1,NA,TRBV7-6,TRBD1
CASSPTGAGDYGYTF,TGTGCCAGCAGTCCCACCGGGGCAGGGGATTATGGCTACACCTTC,TRBJ1-2,NA,TRBV6-2/TRBV6-3,NA
CASSEYATTGELFF,TGTGCCAGCAGTGAATACGCCACCACCGGGGAGCTGTTTTTT,TRBJ2-2,NA,TRBV2,NA
CASRGLAGSSYEQYF,TGTGCCAGCAGGGGTCTGGCGGGCAGCTCCTACGAGCAGTACTTC,TRBJ2-7,NA,TRBV6-5,NA
CASRVALNTGELFF,TGCGCCAGCAGGGTAGCCTTGAACACCGGGGAGCTGTTTTTT,TRBJ2-2,NA,TRBV10-1,NA
CASSQERGLAGGRNTGELFF,TGCGCCAGCAGCCAAGAGCGGGGACTAGCGGGAGGGAGGAACACCGGGGAGCTGTTTTTT,TRBJ2-2,NA,TRBV4-1,TRBD2
CASSQDTGSGAEAFF,TGCGCCAGCAGCCAAGATACAGGGTCAGGAGCTGAAGCTTTCTTT,TRBJ1-1,NA,TRBV4-1,NA
CASSYSTQTGPAFSGANVLTF,TGTGCCAGCAGTTACTCGACCCAGACAGGGCCGGCATTCTCTGGGGCCAACGTCCTGACTTTC,TRBJ2-6,NA,TRBV6-2/TRBV6-3,TRBD1
CSVETRTGSYEQYF,TGCAGCGTTGAAACAAGGACAGGGAGCTACGAGCAGTACTTC,TRBJ2-7,once,TRBV29-1,TRBD1
CASRIQSSGNTIYF,TGTGCCAGTAGGATACAGAGCTCTGGAAACACCATATATTTT,TRBJ1-3,NA,TRBV19,NA